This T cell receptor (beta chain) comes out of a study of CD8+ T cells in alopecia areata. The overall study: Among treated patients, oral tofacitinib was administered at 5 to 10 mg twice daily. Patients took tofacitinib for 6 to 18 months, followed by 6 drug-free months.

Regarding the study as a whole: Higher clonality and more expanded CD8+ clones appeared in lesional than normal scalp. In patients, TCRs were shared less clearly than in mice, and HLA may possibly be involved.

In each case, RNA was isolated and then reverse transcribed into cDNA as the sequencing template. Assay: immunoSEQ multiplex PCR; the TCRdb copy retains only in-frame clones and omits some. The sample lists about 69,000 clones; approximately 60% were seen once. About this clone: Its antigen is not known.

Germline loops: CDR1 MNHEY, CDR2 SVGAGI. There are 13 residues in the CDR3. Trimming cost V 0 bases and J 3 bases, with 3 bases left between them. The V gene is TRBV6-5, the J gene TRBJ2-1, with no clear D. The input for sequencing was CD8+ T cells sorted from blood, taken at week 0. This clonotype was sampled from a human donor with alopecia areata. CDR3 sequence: CASSYSDYNEQFF. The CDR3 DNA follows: TGTGCCAGCAGTTACTCAGACTACAATGAGCAGTTCTTC.